The sequence of this T cell receptor beta chain was determined in a study of T cell changes during pregnancy in multiple sclerosis. CDR1 and CDR2 (germline): KGHSH, LQKENI. CDR3 length equals 14 residues. Trimming shortened V by 3 bases and J by 1 base, and 9 bases separated the two germline ends. The repertoire was sequenced with immunoSEQ multiplex PCR; TCRdb's copy has only in-frame clones and lacks some. The sample has tens of thousands of clones; about 93% are singletons. The receptor's source is a female donor with multiple sclerosis, enrolled in a pregnancy study. The specimen comprised peripheral blood, sampled in the first trimester of pregnancy. The chain joins TRBV18 to TRBJ1-2; D unresolved. The CDR3 sequence: CASSPLPVNYGYTF. CDR3 DNA: TGTGCCAGCTCACCCCTGCCGGTTAACTATGGCTACACCTTC.